The rows below give T cell receptor beta chains drawn from one sample of a study of cytomegalovirus exposure and HLA in healthy donors. Sequencing was performed with immunoSEQ multiplex PCR; in TCRdb, only in-frame clones are kept and a portion is missing. Of about 140,000 clones listed, about 84% are singletons. The sequenced sample was PBMCs. Receptors were obtained from a man in his fifties or sixties in good health and CMV-seronegative. Each CDR3 is given with its conserved first and last residue. A D gene is named only where the DNA matches it firmly. The size field is filled for only some rows; it gives once, few, many or a size class.

CDR3 DNA	CDR3 protein	D gene	J gene	V gene	clone size
TGTGCCTGGAGCGGGAGGGGAGATGGGGAGCAGTTCTTC	CAWSGRGDGEQFF	TRBD2	TRBJ2-1	TRBV30	.
TGTGCCAGCAGCCAAGATCTTCCGTACCCTAGCGGGATGGCCACCGGGGAGCTGTTTTTT	CASSQDLPYPSGMATGELFF	TRBD2	TRBJ2-2	TRBV14	.
TGTGCCAGTAGTGTCGGGACAGGGCAAGAGACCCAGTACTTC	CASSVGTGQETQYF	TRBD1	TRBJ2-5	TRBV19	.
TGTGCCAGCCTACACAGACAGGGGGCAATAATCACTGAAGCTTTCTTT	CASLHRQGAIITEAFF	TRBD1	TRBJ1-1	TRBV19	.
TGTGCCAGCAGCTTAGCCCCCCGGGCGGGGGGCTACGAGCAGTACTTC	CASSLAPRAGGYEQYF	TRBD2	TRBJ2-7	TRBV11-2	.
TGTGCCAGCAGTGAACAGGGTGACTATGGCTACACCTTC	CASSEQGDYGYTF	.	TRBJ1-2	TRBV2	.
TGTGCCAGCAGATCGGGACAGGGCTCCTACGAGCAGTACTTC	CASRSGQGSYEQYF	TRBD1	TRBJ2-7	TRBV25-1	once
TGTGCCAGCAGGACACAGGGGGTTGACACCGGGGAGCTGTTTTTT	CASRTQGVDTGELFF	TRBD1	TRBJ2-2	TRBV6-1	.
TGCAGCGTCAGAAGATTCCAAGAGACCCAGTACTTC	CSVRRFQETQYF	.	TRBJ2-5	TRBV29-1	.
TGTGCCAGTAGAAATGGGGACACCTCTTACGAGCAGTACTTC	CASRNGDTSYEQYF	.	TRBJ2-7	TRBV19	.
TGTGCCAGCAGCTTAGTTTCCGCTACGGGGACTGGAAACACCATATATTTT	CASSLVSATGTGNTIYF	.	TRBJ1-3	TRBV11-2	few
TGTGCCTGGAGTGTACTTGGACTGATCGAAACCCAGTACTTC	CAWSVLGLIETQYF	.	TRBJ2-5	TRBV30	.
TGTGCCAGCAGTTTCGATAGGCTAGCGGGAGTTGAGCAGTTCTTC	CASSFDRLAGVEQFF	TRBD2	TRBJ2-1	TRBV27	.
TGTGCCTGGCACCCTAGCGAGAGTACCTACGAGCAGTACTTC	CAWHPSESTYEQYF	.	TRBJ2-7	TRBV30	.
TGTGCCAGCAGCACAACAGGGGGCGGTAATGAAAAACTGTTTTTT	CASSTTGGGNEKLFF	TRBD1	TRBJ1-4	TRBV5-4	.
TGCGCCAAATTACCCTTCAGCCCCGGCGGCACCGGGGAGCTGTTTTTT	CAKLPFSPGGTGELFF	.	TRBJ2-2	TRBV10-1	.
TGCGCCAGCAGCTTCGGACAGGGGACGTCTAATGAAAAACTGTTTTTT	CASSFGQGTSNEKLFF	TRBD1	TRBJ1-4	TRBV5-1	.
TGTGCCAGCAGCTTTGCGGGAGGGCCCGATACGCAGTATTTT	CASSFAGGPDTQYF	TRBD2	TRBJ2-3	TRBV11-1	few
TGTGCCAGCAGCCAAGTCTCCGGGACAGGGGAGACCCAGTACTTC	CASSQVSGTGETQYF	TRBD1	TRBJ2-5	TRBV14	.
TGTGCCAGCAGTTATACAGGGGTAGGAACTAATGAAAAACTGTTTTTT	CASSYTGVGTNEKLFF	TRBD1	TRBJ1-4	TRBV28	.
TGTGCCAGCAGCCCCGAGGCGGGAGGGGTCACCGGGGAGCTGTTTTTT	CASSPEAGGVTGELFF	TRBD2	TRBJ2-2	TRBV2	.
TGTGCCAGCAGCTATACTAGCGAAGAGACCCAGTACTTC	CASSYTSEETQYF	TRBD2	TRBJ2-5	TRBV13	.
TGCAGCGTTGTTAGGAGCGGGGGCGGACACAATGAGCAGTTCTTC	CSVVRSGGGHNEQFF	TRBD2	TRBJ2-1	TRBV29-1	.
TGTGCCAGCAGCGTAGAGTTTGGTAGCAGAGAGACCCAGTACTTC	CASSVEFGSRETQYF	.	TRBJ2-5	TRBV9	.
TGTGCCAGCAGCTCCCTTGGGCTAGCGGGATTGACAGATACGCAGTATTTT	CASSSLGLAGLTDTQYF	TRBD2	TRBJ2-3	TRBV27	.
TGTGCCAGCAGCCAAGATCGTGGAGCCAACTATGGCTACACCTTC	CASSQDRGANYGYTF	.	TRBJ1-2	TRBV4-2	few
TGTGCCAGCAGTGCCCCCCAGGGCCCCAAACTGTTTTTT	CASSAPQGPKLFF	.	TRBJ1-4	TRBV28	.
TGTGCCAGTATGACAGTCAGGAGCTCCTACAATGAGCAGTTCTTC	CASMTVRSSYNEQFF	.	TRBJ2-1	TRBV19	.
TGTGCCAGCAGCTTAGTGGCAGGGGGCCCGAACACTGAAGCTTTCTTT	CASSLVAGGPNTEAFF	TRBD1	TRBJ1-1	TRBV11-3	.
TGTGCCAGCAGCCTAACACAGGGGTCGGATACGCAGTATTTT	CASSLTQGSDTQYF	TRBD1	TRBJ2-3	TRBV13	.
TGTGCCAGTAGGTCGATCTCGGGGAACACTGAAGCTTTCTTT	CASRSISGNTEAFF	.	TRBJ1-1	TRBV2	.
TGTGCCAGCAGAAAGGGACTGAGCTACGAGCAGTACTTC	CASRKGLSYEQYF	.	TRBJ2-7	TRBV6-5	.
TGTGCCAGCAGCCCAACAGTGGGGGGAGGAAACGGGGAGCTGTTTTTT	CASSPTVGGGNGELFF	.	TRBJ2-2	TRBV7-9	once
TGCGCCAGCAGCTTGAACGGGCAGGGGGCGAATGGCTACACCTTC	CASSLNGQGANGYTF	TRBD1	TRBJ1-2	TRBV5-1	.
TGTGCCTGGAGCGAAACAGGGGGCGGAGCTTTCTTT	CAWSETGGGAFF	TRBD1	TRBJ1-1	TRBV30	.
TGTGCCTGGAGGGGACTCGGCTACGAGCAGTACTTC	CAWRGLGYEQYF	.	TRBJ2-7	TRBV30	few
TGCAGCGCAATTACCGGGACTAGCTTTTACGAGCAGTACTTC	CSAITGTSFYEQYF	TRBD2	TRBJ2-7	TRBV29-1	.
TGTGCAAGTCGCCCTCCCTCCGGGGTAGCCACTGAAGCTTTCTTT	CASRPPSGVATEAFF	.	TRBJ1-1	TRBV12-2	once
TGTGCCGGAACCTTGGAGGGGGTTCTTACCGGGGAGCTGTTTTTT	CAGTLEGVLTGELFF	.	TRBJ2-2	TRBV5-8	.
TGTGCCAGCAGCCGTGATTTCAAGCGGGGAGCCACAGATACGCAGTATTTT	CASSRDFKRGATDTQYF	TRBD2	TRBJ2-3	TRBV7-8	.
TGCAGCGTTGGACAGGGGGCGCTTGGCTACACCTTC	CSVGQGALGYTF	TRBD1	TRBJ1-2	TRBV29-1	once
TGTGCCAGCAGTATGATCGGGGGGGGTTCGGCTGAAGCTTTCTTT	CASSMIGGGSAEAFF	.	TRBJ1-1	TRBV28	.
TGTGCCAGTAGCACCGGGACAGAGACCTACGAGCAGTACTTC	CASSTGTETYEQYF	TRBD1	TRBJ2-7	TRBV19	.
TGTGCCAGCAGCTCTCCGGGACAGGGGGCCACTGAAGCTTTCTTT	CASSSPGQGATEAFF	TRBD1	TRBJ1-1	TRBV5-4	.
TGTGCCTGGACTACCACGGGTTACGAGCAGTACTTC	CAWTTTGYEQYF	.	TRBJ2-7	TRBV30	.
TGTGCTAGTGGTTTCCGACTAGCGGGAGGGCCCTTCAGCTCCTACAATGAGCAGTTCTTC	CASGFRLAGGPFSSYNEQFF	TRBD2	TRBJ2-1	TRBV12-5	.
TGTGCCAGCATTCTGGGGACAGGACCATGGGATGGCTACACCTTC	CASILGTGPWDGYTF	TRBD1	TRBJ1-2	TRBV28	.
TGTGCCAGCAGTTTACCCTTCACTGAAGCTTTCTTT	CASSLPFTEAFF	.	TRBJ1-1	TRBV28	.
TGTGCCAGCAGTCTCCTACAGGGCGCTGGCTACACCTTC	CASSLLQGAGYTF	.	TRBJ1-2	TRBV6-5	.
TGCAGCGTGGAGGGATCCGGGACAGGGTTAAGGGGTGAGCAGTTCTTC	CSVEGSGTGLRGEQFF	TRBD1	TRBJ2-1	TRBV29-1	.
TGTGCCAGCAGCTTAGATGGGACAGGGGGCGTCGAAAAACTGTTTTTT	CASSLDGTGGVEKLFF	TRBD1	TRBJ1-4	TRBV7-9	.
TGTGCCAGCAGTTTGAACGGTGGGGCGATCGAGCAGTACTTC	CASSLNGGAIEQYF	.	TRBJ2-7	TRBV28	.
TGTGCCAGCAGTGTGACAGGGCCGTCCTACGAGCAGTACTTC	CASSVTGPSYEQYF	TRBD1	TRBJ2-7	TRBV6-1	.
TGCGCCAGCAGCTTGGCCTCTGGTATGAGACAGGGGAGTGAAAAACTGTTTTTT	CASSLASGMRQGSEKLFF	TRBD1	TRBJ1-4	TRBV5-1	.
TGTGCCAGCAGCCAATTGACTAGCGGGGGCTCTCAAGAGACCCAGTACTTC	CASSQLTSGGSQETQYF	TRBD2	TRBJ2-5	TRBV4-2	.
TGTGCCAGCAGTTTAAAATCGCGATCTCGGACAGATCGAGGAAACACCATATATTTT	CASSLKSRSRTDRGNTIYF	.	TRBJ1-3	TRBV28	.
TGTGCCAGCAGCTTGGGCGGGAGCTCGAATGAGCAGTTCTTC	CASSLGGSSNEQFF	TRBD2	TRBJ2-1	TRBV11-3	.
TGTGCCAGCAGCTTGTCGTTGGGACAGGGGGCCAGGAACACTGAAGCTTTCTTT	CASSLSLGQGARNTEAFF	TRBD1	TRBJ1-1	TRBV13	.
TGTGCCAGTAGTACAGGACTAGCGGGGGGCCAAAACCAAGAGACCCAGTACTTC	CASSTGLAGGQNQETQYF	TRBD2	TRBJ2-5	TRBV19	few
TGTGCCAGCAGCGTCGGGACTAGCGGGGGGAACGAGCAGTTCTTC	CASSVGTSGGNEQFF	TRBD2	TRBJ2-1	TRBV11-2	.